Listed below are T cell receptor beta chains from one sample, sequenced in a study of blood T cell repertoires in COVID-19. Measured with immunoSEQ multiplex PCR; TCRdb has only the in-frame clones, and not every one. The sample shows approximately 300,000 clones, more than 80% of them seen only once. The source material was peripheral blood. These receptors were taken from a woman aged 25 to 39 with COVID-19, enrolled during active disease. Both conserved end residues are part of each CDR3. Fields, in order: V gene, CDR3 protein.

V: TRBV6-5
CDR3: CASSYSWPNGGPQYF

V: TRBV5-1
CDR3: CASSPQGVYEQYF

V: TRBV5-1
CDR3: CASSLGVGRVDYGYTF

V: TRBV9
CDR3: CASSALATGELFF

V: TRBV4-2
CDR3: CASSRHLLEASEQFF

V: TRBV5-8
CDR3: CASSPGTGVDEQYF

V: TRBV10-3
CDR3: CATPGTGTNYGYTF

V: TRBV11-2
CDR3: CASSLGSSGRPEQYF

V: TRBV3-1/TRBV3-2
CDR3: CASSRTSGANTGELFF

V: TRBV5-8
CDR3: CASSLHGVPHYEQYF

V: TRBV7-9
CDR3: CASSPRFTSSYNEQFF

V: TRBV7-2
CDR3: CASSSPRGQPNQPQHF

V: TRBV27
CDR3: CASSPPGGRDYNEQFF

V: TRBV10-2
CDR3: CASSDLRLAGVSYEQYF

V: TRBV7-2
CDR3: CASRPNGFQETQYF

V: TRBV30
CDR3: CAWGRGGGSAEQYF

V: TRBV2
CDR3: CASSGWAAQNTEAFF

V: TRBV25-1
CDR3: CASSEYEGGPGEQFF

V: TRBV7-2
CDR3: CASSLSPVGAGSAGELFF

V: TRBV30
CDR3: CAWRVGTGDDGELFF

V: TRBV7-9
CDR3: CASSLEGWQPQHF

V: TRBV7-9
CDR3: CASSLASGNTIYF

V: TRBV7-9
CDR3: CASTRQGLYSPLHF

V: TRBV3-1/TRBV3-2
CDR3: CASSQASSGRGTQYF

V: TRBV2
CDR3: CASRVDRGGYGYTF

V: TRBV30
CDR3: CASQKGTGANTGELFF

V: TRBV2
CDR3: CASSESRTSGSTDTQYF

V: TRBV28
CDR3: CASSQGYGKEDPGSQYF

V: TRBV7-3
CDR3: CASSSRRRAGAEAFF

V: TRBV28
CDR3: CASVRVSPGNTIYF

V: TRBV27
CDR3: CASAGRGANQPQHF

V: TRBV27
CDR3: CASSLGQYYEQYF

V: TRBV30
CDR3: CAWSSGQAYEQYF

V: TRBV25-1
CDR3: CASAPGGQMGYTF